This T cell receptor beta chain was observed in a study of blood T cells in healthy people across ages. This clonotype has just a few counts. Its target is unknown. The V end was cut by 2 bases, the J end by 4 bases, with 11 bases between. The CDR3 sequence is 14 residues long. Germline V gives CDR1 LNHDA, CDR2 SQIVND (reference sequence). Notes on the study in general: With unsorted PBMCs, a conclusive comparison of naive versus antigen-experienced cells was not possible. Older age went with lower TCR beta diversity per million T cells, in a roughly linear way.

Every donor gave around 10 milliliters of peripheral blood. A J-beta primer mix and a sample-barcoded 5' primer were used in a second PCR of roughly 6 to 11 cycles. One entry per CDR3 protein, called by TCRdb with MiXCR from the 5' RACE reads. The data hold approximately 2,000,000 distinct CDR3 sequences, with around 40% observed a single time. The receptor was derived from a human donor in good health. The gene calls are TRBV19 and TRBJ1-2; D call uncertain. Sequencing was carried out using blood. This CDR3 is CASSIRSQSYGYTF. For the CDR3, the DNA is TGTGCCAGTAGTATACGAAGCCAGTCCTATGGCTACACCTTC.